This T cell receptor beta chain came from a study of human T cells and chemical hapten exposure. Time point defined: healthy volunteer bleed at 6 weeks. Unfractionated whole blood was the source of the extracted total RNA. TCRdb used MiXCR to reprocess the RACE reads, holding one entry per CDR3 protein. The data hold more than 75,000 distinct CDR3 sequences, with 8.6% observed a single time. This clonotype was seen a handful of times. This TCR came from a male donor in good health. Some clones in this sample may be carry-over from other donors' samples. The sequenced sample was whole blood.

The CDR3 spells CASSGTSAEGNEQFF. CDR3 nucleotide sequence: TGTGCCAGCAGTGGGACTAGCGCTGAAGGCAATGAGCAGTTCTTC. The rearrangement links TRBV2 to TRBJ2-1, with 9 bases aligning to TRBD2. The CDR3 loop spans 15 amino acids. After removal of 4 bases from V and 6 bases from J, the junction contained 7 bases not matched to a gene. Germline CDR1 SNHLY, CDR2 FYNNEI.